The text below deals with one T cell receptor beta chain. Its target is not known. The data stem from a study of long-term antiretroviral therapy in people with HIV. Findings and caveats of the study: Relative to control repertoires, HIV repertoires exhibited narrower CDR3 length ranges. ART was followed by higher diversity that remained below transplant donor controls.

A v3.0 immunoSEQ assay was performed at survey level. Sequencing used immunoSEQ multiplex PCR; TCRdb keeps in-frame clones, though not all of them. The data hold around 15,000 clones, with about 88% observed a single time. Roughly 0.9-10 million cryopreserved PBMC were held in samples before DNA extraction. The CDR3 has 14 residues. Germline values: CDR1 SGDLS, CDR2 YYNGEE. V was pared by 4 bases and J by 6 bases, with 9 bases of the junction left unmatched. This TCR derives from a man younger than 30 with HIV. The chain is built from TRBV9 and TRBJ1-2, with 7 bases that match TRBD1. This specimen consisted of unsorted PBMCs, obtained 0.1 years after starting antiretroviral therapy. In nucleotides, the CDR3 is TGTGCCAGCAGCCAATCCAGGGGGAACGATGGCTACACCTTC. Amino acids: CASSQSRGNDGYTF.